The 5 T cell receptor beta chains listed next were all sequenced from one sample in a study of T cell responses to AZD1222 COVID-19 vaccine. The method was immunoSEQ multiplex PCR; TCRdb's version includes in-frame clones alone and lacks a portion of them. This table holds fewer than 200,000 clones, around 92% found once. This specimen was peripheral blood, taken on day 0 of AZD1222 vaccination. The receptors derive from an adult in good health.

This sequence joins TRBV7-8 and TRBJ2-2; either TRBD1 or TRBD2 may supply D (5 bases each). The germline V gene has CDR1 SGHVS and CDR2 FQNEAQ. The CDR3 spans 15 residues. Trimming pared 5 bases from V and 6 bases from J, leaving 16 bases between. The CDR3 region is CASSPSPLGPGELFF. Here the CDR3 DNA reads TGTGCCAGCAGCCCCTCACCGCTGGGACCCGGGGAGCTGTTTTTT.

In DNA form, the CDR3 reads TGTGCCAGTAGTATTGGGGTTCTGAACACTGAAGCTTTCTTT. Translation: CASSIGVLNTEAFF. This chain joins TRBV19 and TRBJ1-1; no clear D. Trimming removed 3 bases from V and 0 bases from J, with 8 bases in between. The germline V gene has CDR1 LNHDA and CDR2 SQIVND (reference sequence). This CDR3 contains 14 residues.

The chain employs TRBV14 and TRBJ1-1, with no clear D. V was trimmed by 0 bases and J by 1 base, leaving 6 bases between them. The CDR3 is 14 amino acids. Germline CDR1 reads SGHDN; CDR2 reads FVKESK. The CDR3 region has the DNA TGTGCCAGCAGCCAAGAGGCAGCGAACACTGAAGCTTTCTTT. Translation: CASSQEAANTEAFF. The whole variable domain, remainder taken from reference TRBV14 and TRBJ1-1, is EAGVTQFPSHSVIEKGQTVTLRCDPISGHDNLYWYRRVMGKEIKFLLHFVKESKQDESGMPNNRFLAERTGGTYSTLKVQPAELEDSGVYFCASSQEAANTEAFFGQGTRLTVV.

This rearrangement joins TRBV15 to TRBJ1-5, with D hard to call. Between the trimmed V and J ends, which lost 3 bases and 9 bases, there was a span of 12 bases. Germline CDR1 LNHNV, CDR2 YYDKDF (reference sequence). The CDR3 consists of 13 residues. CDR3 region: CATSSQVPWPQHF. The CDR3 coding sequence is TGTGCCACCAGCAGCCAGGTCCCATGGCCCCAGCATTTT. The complete variable domain, with remaining parts taken from reference TRBV15 and TRBJ1-5, reads DAMVIQNPRYQVTQFGKPVTLSCSQTLNHNVMYWYQQKSSQAPKLLFHYYDKDFNNEADTPDNFQSRRPNTSFCFLDIRSPGLGDTAMYLCATSSQVPWPQHFGDGTRLSIL.

The J gene is TRBJ1-1, the V gene TRBV2; a possible D gene is TRBD1 (5 bases). Per the germline V gene, CDR1 is SNHLY and CDR2 is FYNNEI. The CDR3 spans 13 residues. The V end was cut by 10 bases, the J end by 0 bases, with 12 bases between. The CDR3 DNA reads TGTGCCAACTCGGACACCTTGAACACTGAAGCTTTCTTT. This codes for CANSDTLNTEAFF.